Listed below are T cell receptor beta chains from one sample, sequenced in a study of blood T cell repertoires in COVID-19. TCRdb's copy holds only in-frame clones and misses some; the assay was immunoSEQ multiplex PCR. Counted here are some 56,000 clones, roughly 79% occurring once; the ten biggest clones make up under 30%. Input material: peripheral blood. The receptors derive from an elderly woman with active or convalescent COVID-19. The CDR3 runs from the conserved cysteine through the conserved F or W. Fields, in order: V gene, D gene, J gene, clone size, CDR3 length, CDR3 protein, CDR3 DNA. A D gene is named only where the DNA matches it firmly. The listing skips clone size in some rows; elsewhere it reads once, few, many or a size class.

TRBV16	-	TRBJ1-1	-	14	CASSQSTGSAEAFF	TGTGCCAGCAGCCAATCTACGGGGAGCGCTGAAGCTTTCTTT
TRBV11-3	TRBD1	TRBJ2-7	-	14	CASSLGGQGYEQYF	TGTGCCAGCAGCTTAGGTGGACAGGGCTACGAGCAGTACTTC
TRBV12-3/TRBV12-4	TRBD1	TRBJ1-4	-	13	CASRTGKNEKLFF	TGTGCCAGCAGGACAGGGAAAAATGAAAAACTGTTTTTT
TRBV9	TRBD2	TRBJ2-1	-	15	CASSKLAGGYNEQFF	TGTGCCAGCAGCAAACTAGCGGGGGGGTACAATGAGCAGTTCTTC
TRBV7-9	TRBD1	TRBJ1-6	-	15	CASSPAGTGLSPLHF	TGTGCCAGCAGCCCCGCCGGGACAGGGTTGTCACCCCTCCACTTT
TRBV19	TRBD1	TRBJ2-3	-	15	CASNPGTGVGDTQYF	TGTGCCAGTAACCCCGGGACAGGGGTCGGAGATACGCAGTATTTT
TRBV28	TRBD1	TRBJ2-5	-	15	CASSFPGTGKETQYF	TGTGCCAGCAGTTTCCCCGGGACAGGGAAAGAGACCCAGTACTTC
TRBV27	TRBD1	TRBJ1-1	-	13	CASSLYRGTEAFF	TGTGCCAGCAGTTTATACAGGGGGACTGAAGCTTTCTTT
TRBV20-1	-	TRBJ2-7	once	11	CSAPDSYEQYF	TGCAGTGCCCCGGACAGCTACGAGCAGTACTTC
TRBV3-1/TRBV3-2	-	TRBJ1-5	-	18	CASSQEIEERERNQPQHF	TGTGCCAGCAGCCAAGAAATAGAAGAGAGGGAACGCAATCAGCCCCAGCATTTT
TRBV7-2	TRBD2	TRBJ2-7	-	13	CASSHLGGSEQYF	TGTGCCAGCAGCCACCTGGGGGGGAGCGAGCAGTACTTC
TRBV27	-	TRBJ1-1	-	13	CASSPHLNTEAFF	TGTGCCAGCAGTCCCCACCTAAACACTGAAGCTTTCTTT
TRBV7-2	TRBD1	TRBJ2-1	-	13	CASSQKRTGVNFF	TGTGCCAGCAGCCAGAAAAGGACAGGGGTAAATTTCTTC
TRBV18	TRBD1	TRBJ2-1	-	16	CASSLITGEGSNEQFF	TGTGCCAGCTCGCTTATTACAGGGGAAGGAAGCAATGAGCAGTTCTTC
TRBV15	TRBD1	TRBJ2-7	-	20	CATSRVATGTAGLKDYEQYF	TGTGCCACCAGCAGAGTGGCTACCGGGACAGCCGGACTCAAAGATTACGAGCAGTACTTC
TRBV19	TRBD1	TRBJ2-5	-	13	CATQGADQETQYF	TGTGCCACACAGGGGGCCGATCAAGAGACCCAGTACTTC
TRBV5-3	-	TRBJ2-7	few	15	CARALRADLSYEQYF	TGTGCCAGAGCCCTACGAGCGGATCTCTCCTACGAGCAGTACTTC
TRBV6-2/TRBV6-3	TRBD1	TRBJ1-6	-	17	CASSYRVVGQDNSPLHF	TGTGCCAGCAGTTACCGGGTCGTCGGACAGGATAATTCACCCCTCCACTTT
TRBV9	TRBD1	TRBJ2-7	-	14	CASSTRDSSYEQYF	TGTGCCAGCAGCACCCGGGACAGCTCCTACGAGCAGTACTTC
TRBV5-4	TRBD2	TRBJ2-1	few	16	CASTRELAGKNNEQFF	TGTGCCAGCACCCGGGAACTAGCGGGGAAAAACAATGAGCAGTTCTTC
TRBV9	-	TRBJ1-2	-	15	CASSQTPNFRYGYTF	TGTGCCAGCTCTCAGACACCGAACTTTAGGTATGGCTACACCTTC
TRBV23-1	-	TRBJ1-5	-	20	CASSQSGRSVYVDSNQPQHF	TGCGCCAGCAGTCAATCGGGGAGATCCGTATACGTTGATAGCAATCAGCCCCAGCATTTT
TRBV18	-	TRBJ1-3	-	15	CASSPSGVHGNTIYF	TGTGCCAGCTCGCCTTCAGGGGTCCATGGAAACACCATATATTTT
TRBV2	-	TRBJ1-1	-	13	CASRMTGNTEAFF	TGTGCCAGCAGGATGACAGGGAACACTGAAGCTTTCTTT
TRBV29-1	-	TRBJ2-3	-	14	CSVEPGVSTDTQYF	TGCAGCGTTGAACCGGGGGTGAGTACAGATACGCAGTATTTT
TRBV20-1	TRBD1	TRBJ1-5	-	12	CSASQAGGIQHF	TGCAGTGCTAGTCAGGCAGGGGGCATCCAGCATTTT
TRBV10-3	-	TRBJ1-2	-	12	CAITSSGYGYTF	TGTGCCATCACTAGTTCCGGATATGGCTACACCTTC
TRBV29-1	TRBD2	TRBJ2-6	-	15	CRVAGGGSGANVLTF	TGCCGCGTTGCGGGGGGGGGCTCTGGGGCCAACGTCCTGACTTTC
TRBV27	-	TRBJ1-2	once	13	CASSLGGGRGYTF	TGTGCCAGCAGTTTAGGTGGGGGCCGTGGCTACACCTTC
TRBV7-9	-	TRBJ2-7	-	14	CASSLEGLRWEQYF	TGTGCCAGCAGCCTCGAGGGCCTGAGGTGGGAGCAGTACTTC
TRBV9	TRBD2	TRBJ2-3	-	16	CASSVSGGGATDTQYF	TGTGCCAGCAGCGTCTCTGGCGGGGGGGCAACAGATACGCAGTATTTT
TRBV7-3	-	TRBJ2-2	-	15	CASSLGGQNTGELFF	TGTGCCAGCAGCTTAGGGGGACAGAACACCGGGGAGCTGTTTTTT
TRBV12-3/TRBV12-4	-	TRBJ2-2	-	13	CASSLRETGELFF	TGTGCCAGCAGTTTAAGGGAGACCGGGGAGCTGTTTTTT
TRBV19	TRBD1	TRBJ1-1	-	14	CASRAGTGVFEAFF	TGTGCCAGTCGAGCCGGGACAGGGGTTTTTGAAGCTTTCTTT
TRBV5-1	-	TRBJ1-1	-	15	CASSLSGRENTEAFF	TGCGCCAGCAGCCTATCGGGCAGGGAGAACACTGAAGCTTTCTTT
TRBV7-2	TRBD1	TRBJ1-1	few	14	CASSLQSGGTEAFF	TGTGCCAGCAGCTTACAGTCAGGGGGAACTGAAGCTTTCTTT
TRBV5-4	-	TRBJ2-2	once	14	CASRIQGTVGELFF	TGTGCCAGCAGGATACAGGGGACTGTCGGGGAGCTGTTTTTT
TRBV25-1	TRBD2	TRBJ2-1	-	15	CASKFSGGAYNEQFF	TGTGCCAGCAAATTTAGCGGGGGGGCCTACAATGAGCAGTTCTTC
TRBV19	-	TRBJ1-1	-	15	CASSMVILMNTEAFF	TGTGCCAGTAGTATGGTCATACTCATGAACACTGAAGCTTTCTTT
TRBV4-2	TRBD1	TRBJ2-7	-	16	CASSQEWTGSVHEQYF	TGTGCCAGCAGCCAAGAATGGACAGGTAGCGTCCACGAGCAGTACTTC
TRBV7-6	TRBD2	TRBJ2-1	-	18	CASSRTSGGSSSYNEQFF	TGTGCCAGCAGCAGGACTAGCGGGGGGAGTAGCTCCTACAATGAGCAGTTCTTC
TRBV18	-	TRBJ2-1	-	17	CASSPGGGQNSYNEQFF	TGTGCCAGCTCACCGGGTGGAGGGCAAAATTCCTACAATGAGCAGTTCTTC
TRBV5-4	-	TRBJ1-3	-	14	CASSRDFNGNTIYF	TGTGCCAGCAGCCGGGACTTCAATGGAAACACCATATATTTT
TRBV6-6	TRBD1	TRBJ1-3	-	15	CATWTGFSSGNTIYF	TGTGCCACTTGGACAGGATTCAGCTCTGGAAACACCATATATTTT
TRBV18	-	TRBJ2-7	few	13	CASSLQGSYEQYF	TGTGCCAGCTCACTCCAGGGTTCCTACGAGCAGTACTTC
TRBV7-9	TRBD1	TRBJ1-1	few	14	CASSPDREFTEAFF	TGTGCCAGCAGCCCCGACAGGGAATTTACTGAAGCTTTCTTT
TRBV5-1	-	TRBJ1-2	-	15	CASSLEPGVGYGYTF	TGCGCCAGCAGCTTGGAGCCAGGGGTTGGCTATGGCTACACCTTC
TRBV9	TRBD1	TRBJ1-1	-	15	CASSVDGQGGSEAFF	TGTGCCAGCAGCGTAGATGGACAGGGAGGATCCGAAGCTTTCTTT
TRBV15	-	TRBJ1-4	-	18	CATSGAKTARRANEKLFF	TGTGCCACCAGCGGGGCAAAGACAGCGCGAAGAGCTAATGAAAAACTGTTTTTT
TRBV2	TRBD1	TRBJ1-5	-	15	CASSQGQGGGQPQHF	TGTGCCAGCAGTCAGGGACAGGGCGGGGGTCAGCCCCAGCATTTT
TRBV6-9	-	TRBJ2-7	-	13	CASPGSDNERQYF	TGTGCCAGCCCCGGTTCGGACAATGAACGCCAGTACTTC
TRBV10-2	TRBD2	TRBJ2-3	-	14	CASSGTSGRNTQYF	TGCGCCAGCAGTGGGACTAGCGGGAGGAATACGCAGTATTTT
TRBV25-1	-	TRBJ1-4	-	15	CASSPYLTTNEKLFF	TGTGCCAGCAGTCCCTACCTCACAACTAATGAAAAACTGTTTTTT
TRBV30	-	TRBJ2-3	-	15	CAWREKWGRTDTQYF	TGTGCCTGGAGAGAAAAGTGGGGGAGGACAGATACGCAGTATTTT
TRBV5-4	-	TRBJ1-1	-	15	CASSLGWAQNTEAFF	TGTGCCAGCAGCTTGGGGTGGGCCCAGAACACTGAAGCTTTCTTT
TRBV29-1	-	TRBJ2-5	-	13	CSVVSLTGETQYF	TGCAGCGTTGTTTCCCTAACGGGGGAGACCCAGTACTTC
TRBV28	-	TRBJ1-5	-	18	CASSPPGGGAIAGQPQHF	TGTGCCAGCAGCCCCCCGGGGGGAGGAGCGATAGCAGGTCAGCCCCAGCATTTT
TRBV6-5	TRBD2	TRBJ2-7	-	14	CASLRAGLSYEQYF	TGTGCCAGCTTGAGGGCGGGACTATCCTACGAGCAGTACTTC
TRBV5-4	-	TRBJ2-3	few	16	CASSKGGETYTDTQYF	TGTGCCAGCAGCAAGGGGGGGGAGACCTACACAGATACGCAGTATTTT